This T cell receptor (beta chain) was recorded in a study of T cells after yellow fever vaccination. Across the whole study: SMART-Seq v4 Ultra Low Input served to prepare low-cell-number fractions. Study-level points and caveats: Detected again after the booster were most primary-vaccination clones, at almost 97% CD4 and 70% to 90% CD8. Contamination of FACS-sorted repertoires by abundant clonotypes from the bulk population could occur. Though it reached lower strength, the secondary response hit its peak faster, day 5 versus 15.

This clonotype has more than one count but fewer than ten. The antigen remains unidentified. TCRdb re-called the 5' RACE reads through MiXCR, storing one row per CDR3 protein. The data hold about 160,000 distinct CDR3 sequences, with approximately 10% observed a single time. Germline lookup yields CDR1 SGHVS and CDR2 FNYEAQ. The CDR3 runs to 16 residues. J was trimmed by 3 bases and V by 5 bases; bases with no gene match: 5. The receptor's source is a man aged 18 to 30 who received the YFV17D yellow fever vaccine. The rearrangement links TRBV7-6 to TRBJ2-5, with 14 bases matching TRBD2. Sample: CD8+ T cells sorted from PBMCs, taken 45 days after the yellow fever booster vaccination. The CDR3 DNA sequence: TGTGCCAGCAGCCCGGGACTAGCGGGGGCCAAAGAGACCCAGTACTTC. Translation gives CASSPGLAGAKETQYF.